The 17 T cell receptor beta chains listed next were all sequenced from one sample in a study of blood T cell repertoires in COVID-19 (dated by TCRdb to 2018 to 2020). Library generation was performed with the immunoSEQ multiplex PCR assay. TCRdb holds this immuneACCESS table with in-frame rearrangements only. Some clones are missing; in checked studies, unresolved V genes explain under half, and the rest has no known cause. This sample is represented by 60,000 to 70,000 clones; 85% to 90% of them were singletons. The ten largest clones take up about 2.9% of the sample. The sequenced sample consisted of peripheral blood. The receptors were gathered from a man of 80 years or more with acute or convalescent COVID-19.

This rearrangement joins TRBV9 to TRBJ2-7, with D tentatively TRBD1 (6 bases). Germline lookup yields CDR1 SGDLS and CDR2 YYNGEE. Trimming cost V 0 bases and J 2 bases, with 9 bases left between them. This CDR3 has 14 amino acids. The chain's CDR3 is CASSVDAGAYEQYF. The CDR3 coding sequence is TGTGCCAGCAGCGTAGATGCAGGGGCCTACGAGCAGTACTTC.

The chain uses TRBV5-1 and TRBJ2-7, with TRBD2 matching 9 bases. The CDR3 covers 16 residues. Losses at the gene ends were 0 bases for V and 6 bases for J; bases not matched to a gene: 10. Germline CDR1 SGHRS, CDR2 YFSETQ. CDR3 in DNA: TGCGCCAGCAGCTTGGGGTTGGTGGGACTAGCAGTCGAGCAGTACTTC. Residues: CASSLGLVGLAVEQYF. Full variable domain (remainder filled in from reference TRBV5-1 and TRBJ2-7): KAGVTQTPRYLIKTRGQQVTLSCSPISGHRSVSWYQQTPGQGLQFLFEYFSETQRNKGNFPGRFSGRQFSNSRSEMNVSTLELGDSALYLCASSLGLVGLAVEQYFGPGTRLTVT.

The rearrangement uses TRBV6-5 and TRBJ1-6; D might be TRBD1 (5 bases). CDR1 MNHEY and CDR2 SVGAGI come from the germline V gene. Trimming took 10 bases from V and 8 from J, leaving 18 bases between them. The CDR3 loop spans 14 amino acids. DNA for the CDR3: TGTGCCACCACCAAAACAGGCCTGGATTCACCCCTCCACTTT. Translating it yields CATTKTGLDSPLHF.

DNA of the CDR3: TGTGCCAGCAGTGAAATAGCGGTAGCGACAGATACGCAGTATTTT. Translation gives CASSEIAVATDTQYF. The chain carries TRBV6-1 and TRBJ2-3, with a tentative D call TRBD2 (6 bases). The CDR3 is made up of 15 amino acids. Deletions cut 2 bases from V and 3 bases from J, with 12 bases between. CDR1 is MNHNS and CDR2 is SASEGT in the germline V gene.

The chain couples TRBV4-1 to TRBJ2-2; D perhaps matches TRBD2 (5 bases). Per germline, CDR1 MGHRA and CDR2 YSYEKL. CDR3 length: 15 residues. V lost 1 base, J lost 6 bases, and 12 bases lay in between. Here the CDR3 DNA reads TGCGCCAGCAGCCAAGTATGGGGAGCGGCCGGGGAGCTGTTTTTT. Its protein is CASSQVWGAAGELFF.

The chain uses TRBV3-1 (or the pseudogene TRBV3-2) and TRBJ1-1; D gene uncertain. Trimming removed 1 base at V and 4 bases at J, with 4 bases between. The CDR3 sequence is 12 residues long. Per germline, CDR1 LGHDT and CDR2 YNNKEL (reference sequence). The CDR3 reads CASSQASTEAFF. In DNA form, the CDR3 reads TGTGCCAGCAGCCAAGCGAGCACTGAAGCTTTCTTT.

The chain is built from TRBV18 and TRBJ2-5; D may be TRBD2 (5 bases). Looked up from germline, CDR1 is KGHSH and CDR2 is LQKENI. This CDR3 region has 15 residues. The V gene lost 2 bases and the J gene lost 4 bases, with 14 bases spanning the gap. CDR3 loop: CASSPDTPRGETQYF. CDR3 DNA sequence: TGTGCCAGCTCACCAGACACTCCCCGGGGAGAGACCCAGTACTTC.

J is TRBJ2-3 and V is TRBV4-3; 11 bases match TRBD1. Trimming took 0 bases from V and 0 from J; bases not matched to a gene: 11. The germline CDR1 and CDR2 sequences are LGHNA and YSLEER. This CDR3 has 20 amino acids. The CDR3 spells CASSQEQDRGRGASTDTQYF. The CDR3 DNA reads as TGCGCCAGCAGCCAAGAACAGGACAGGGGGCGGGGGGCTAGCACAGATACGCAGTATTTT.

V usage is TRBV5-4 and J usage is TRBJ1-2; TRBD1 might be the D (6 bases). The V end lost 2 bases, the J end lost 8 bases, and 7 bases lay between the germline ends. The CDR3 is 11 amino acids. Germline V gene data show CDR1 as SGHNT and CDR2 as YYREEE (reference sequence). CDR3 in DNA: TGTGCCAGCAGCTTAGGGGGAGGCTACACCTTC. Encoded protein: CASSLGGGYTF.

The CDR3 sequence is CASSSGGREQYF. The CDR3 coding sequence is TGTGCCAGCAGCTCCGGAGGTAGGGAGCAGTACTTC. The genes are TRBV11-3 and TRBJ2-7; possibly TRBD2 for D (5 bases). From germline, CDR1 is SGHNT and CDR2 YENEEA. The V end lost 4 bases, the J end lost 7 bases, and 11 bases lay between the germline ends. There are 12 residues in the CDR3.

The chain recombines TRBV9 with TRBJ1-4, with 7 bases fitting TRBD1. The CDR3 loop spans 15 amino acids. V was pared by 5 bases and J by 3 bases, with 7 bases of the junction left unmatched. In germline, CDR1 is SGDLS, CDR2 YYNGEE. In nucleotides, the CDR3 is TGTGCCAGCAGAGAAGCCGGGACAGCTAATGAAAAACTGTTTTTT. As protein: CASREAGTANEKLFF.

This clone has only a few counts. The V gene is TRBV9, the J gene TRBJ2-1; D perhaps matches TRBD2 (5 bases). V was trimmed by 2 bases and J by 4 bases, leaving 16 bases between them. The CDR3 runs to 16 residues. Per germline, CDR1 SGDLS and CDR2 YYNGEE. The CDR3 is CASSVLGSLSYNEQFF. For the CDR3, the DNA is TGTGCCAGCAGCGTTTTGGGGAGCCTGTCATACAATGAGCAGTTCTTC.

The chain combines TRBV10-3 with TRBJ2-4, with 7 bases that match TRBD1. This CDR3 has 18 amino acids. Losses at the gene ends were 0 bases for V and 5 bases for J; bases not matched to a gene: 13. CDR1 is ENHRY, CDR2 SYGVKD, per germline. CDR3 nucleotides: TGTGCCATCAGTGAGTCGAATAGGGCACCGGGACAGCAAAACATTCAGTACTTC. The encoded protein is CAISESNRAPGQQNIQYF.

The V and J genes are TRBV24-1 and TRBJ1-5; 7 positions agree with TRBD1. V shed 2 bases, J shed 7 bases, and the junction held 10 bases outside the gene matches. This CDR3 region has 16 residues. Germline V gene lookup returns CDR1 KGHDR and CDR2 SFDVKD. CDR3 coding DNA: TGTGCCACCAGTGATTCGGCTCAGGGGGGTAGGCAGCCCCAGCATTTT. This translates into CATSDSAQGGRQPQHF.

This sequence joins TRBV7-6 and TRBJ2-2, with 11 bases fitting TRBD1. CDR3 length: 16 amino acids. The V and J ends lost 5 bases and 1 base, in that order; junction bases with no gene match: 3. Germline assignment: CDR1 SGHVS and CDR2 FNYEAQ. CDR3 residues: CASSLGQGVNTGELFF. The CDR3 nucleotides read TGTGCCAGCAGCCTGGGACAGGGGGTGAACACCGGGGAGCTGTTTTTT.

The chain is built from TRBV4-3 and TRBJ2-7, with 10 bases matching TRBD2. This CDR3 is 16 amino acids long. V gave up 0 bases and J gave up 0 bases; unmatched junction bases: 2. From germline, CDR1 is LGHNA and CDR2 YSLEER. In DNA, the CDR3 is TGCGCCAGCAGCCAAGAGTCTAGCGGGAGCTCCTACGAGCAGTACTTC. This sequence encodes CASSQESSGSSYEQYF.

The chain uses TRBV6-6 and TRBJ2-7; 9 positions match TRBD1. V trimming: 2 bases; J trimming: 2 bases; junction bases outside the gene matches: 7. In germline, CDR1 is MNHNY, CDR2 SVGAGI (reference sequence). The CDR3 is 16 amino acids. CDR3 nucleotides: TGTGCCAGCAGTTACCCGACCGGGACAGGGACCTACGAGCAGTACTTC. Residues: CASSYPTGTGTYEQYF.